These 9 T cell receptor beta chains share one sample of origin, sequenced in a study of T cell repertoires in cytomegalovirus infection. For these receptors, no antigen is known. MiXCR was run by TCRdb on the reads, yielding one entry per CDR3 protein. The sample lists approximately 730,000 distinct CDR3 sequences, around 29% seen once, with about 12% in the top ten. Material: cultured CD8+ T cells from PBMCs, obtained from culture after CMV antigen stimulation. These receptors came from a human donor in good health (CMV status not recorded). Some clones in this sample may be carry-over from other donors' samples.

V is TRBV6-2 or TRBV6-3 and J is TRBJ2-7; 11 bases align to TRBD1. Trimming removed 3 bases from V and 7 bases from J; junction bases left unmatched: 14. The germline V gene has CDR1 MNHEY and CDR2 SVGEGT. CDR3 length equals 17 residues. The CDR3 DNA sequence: TGTGCCAGCAGTTATACTCTACCCGGACAGGGGGCATGGGAGCAGTACGTC. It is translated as CASSYTLPGQGAWEQYV.

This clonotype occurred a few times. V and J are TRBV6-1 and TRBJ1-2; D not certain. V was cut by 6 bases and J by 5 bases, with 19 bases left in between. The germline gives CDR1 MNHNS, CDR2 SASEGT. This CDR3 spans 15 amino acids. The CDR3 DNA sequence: TGTGCCAGCAGCTGGGAACCTGCCTCCCCTTATGGCTACACCTTC. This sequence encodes CASSWEPASPYGYTF.

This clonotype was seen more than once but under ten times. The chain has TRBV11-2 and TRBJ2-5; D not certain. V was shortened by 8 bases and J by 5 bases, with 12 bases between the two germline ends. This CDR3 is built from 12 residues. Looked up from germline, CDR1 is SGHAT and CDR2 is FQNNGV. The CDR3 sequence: CASASGAETQYF. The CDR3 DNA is TGTGCCAGCGCATCCGGAGCTGAGACCCAGTACTTC.

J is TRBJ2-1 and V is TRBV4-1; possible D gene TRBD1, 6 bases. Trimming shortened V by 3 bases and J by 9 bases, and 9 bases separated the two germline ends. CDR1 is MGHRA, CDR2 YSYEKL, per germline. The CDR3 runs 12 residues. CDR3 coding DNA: TGCGCCAGCAGCCACCCAGGGGCTGAGCAGTTCTTC. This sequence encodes CASSHPGAEQFF.

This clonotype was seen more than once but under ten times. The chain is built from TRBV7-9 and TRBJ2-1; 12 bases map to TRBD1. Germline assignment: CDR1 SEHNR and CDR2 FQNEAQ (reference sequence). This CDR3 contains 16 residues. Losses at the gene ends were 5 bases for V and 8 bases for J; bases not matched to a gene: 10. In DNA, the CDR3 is TGTGCCAGCAGCGACTCCCGGGACAGGGGGCTCTATGAGCAGTTCTTC. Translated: CASSDSRDRGLYEQFF. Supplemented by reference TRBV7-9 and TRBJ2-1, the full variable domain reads DTGVSQNPRHKITKRGQNVTFRCDPISEHNRLYWYRQTLGQGPEFLTYFQNEAQLEKSRLLSDRFSAERPKGSFSTLEIQRTEQGDSAMYLCASSDSRDRGLYEQFFGPGTRLTVL.

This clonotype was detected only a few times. The chain's CDR3 is CASTSGSYEQYV. CDR3 DNA: TGTGCCAGCACATCAGGGTCCTACGAGCAGTACGTC. J is TRBJ2-7 and V is TRBV6-6; maybe TRBD1 (5 bases). The germline gives CDR1 MNHNY, CDR2 SVGAGI (reference sequence). This CDR3 has 12 amino acids. The germline V and J ends were trimmed by 7 bases and 1 base, with 8 bases remaining between them.

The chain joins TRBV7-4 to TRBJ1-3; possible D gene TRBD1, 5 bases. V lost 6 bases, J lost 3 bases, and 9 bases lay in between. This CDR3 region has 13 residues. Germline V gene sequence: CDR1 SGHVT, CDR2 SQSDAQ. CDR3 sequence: CASRGPNGNTIYF. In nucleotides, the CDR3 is TGTGCCAGCAGGGGGCCAAATGGAAACACCATATATTTT.

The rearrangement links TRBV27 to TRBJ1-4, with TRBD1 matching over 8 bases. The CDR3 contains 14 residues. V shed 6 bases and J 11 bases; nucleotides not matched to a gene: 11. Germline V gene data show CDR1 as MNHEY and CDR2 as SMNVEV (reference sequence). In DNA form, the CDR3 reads TGTGCCAGCAGACAGGGGGTCGGAATGAAGAAACTGTTTTTT. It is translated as CASRQGVGMKKLFF. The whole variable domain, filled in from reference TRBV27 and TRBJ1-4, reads EAQVTQNPRYLITVTGKKLTVTCSQNMNHEYMSWYRQDPGLGLRQIYYSMNVEVTDKGDVPEGYKVSRKEKRNFPLILESPSPNQTSLYFCASRQGVGMKKLFFGSGTQLSVL.

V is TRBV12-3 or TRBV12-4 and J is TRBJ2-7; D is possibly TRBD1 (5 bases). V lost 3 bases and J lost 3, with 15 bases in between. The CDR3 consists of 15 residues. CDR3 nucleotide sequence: TGTGCCAGCAGTTTCCGACAGCTTATGAACTACGAGCAGTACGTC. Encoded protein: CASSFRQLMNYEQYV.